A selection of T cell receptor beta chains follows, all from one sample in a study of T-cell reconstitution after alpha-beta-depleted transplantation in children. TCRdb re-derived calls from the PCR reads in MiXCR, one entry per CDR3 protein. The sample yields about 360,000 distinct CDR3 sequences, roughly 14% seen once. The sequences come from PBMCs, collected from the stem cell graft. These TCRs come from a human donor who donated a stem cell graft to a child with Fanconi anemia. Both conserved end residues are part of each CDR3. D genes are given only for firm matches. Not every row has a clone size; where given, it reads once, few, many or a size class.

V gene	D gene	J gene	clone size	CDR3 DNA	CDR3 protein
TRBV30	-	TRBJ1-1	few	TGTGCCTGGAGTTGGACCGCGACCACTGAAGCTTTCTTT	CAWSWTATTEAFF
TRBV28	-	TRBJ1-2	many	TGTGCCAGCAGGCCCCCCGGGGGGGGCGATGGCTACACCTTC	CASRPPGGGDGYTF
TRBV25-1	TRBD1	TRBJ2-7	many	TGTGCCAGCAGCCCTCGGGGACAGTCCTACGAGCAGTACTTC	CASSPRGQSYEQYF
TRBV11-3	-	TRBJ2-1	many	TGTGCCAGCAGCTTTCGAAGGGGGAATGAGCAGTTCTTC	CASSFRRGNEQFF
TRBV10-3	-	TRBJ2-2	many	TGTGCCATCAGTGAGTCTATTGCGACCGGGGAGCTGTTTTTT	CAISESIATGELFF
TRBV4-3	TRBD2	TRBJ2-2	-	TGCGCCAGCAGCCAAGGGAGGTTTGCGGGGGTGAACACCGGGGAGCTGTTTTTT	CASSQGRFAGVNTGELFF
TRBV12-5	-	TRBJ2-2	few	TGTGCTAGTGGTTTGGTACTTGGGGCGGGGGCTTTACGGGTCGGGGAGCTGTTTTTT	CASGLVLGAGALRVGELFF
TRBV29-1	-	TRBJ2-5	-	TGCAGCGTTGGCGGTGGCGGCAGGGTTATAGAGACCCAGTACTTC	CSVGGGGRVIETQYF
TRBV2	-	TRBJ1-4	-	TGTGCCAGCAGCCGACTATCGGGGCTGGCTAATGAAAAACTGTTTTTT	CASSRLSGLANEKLFF
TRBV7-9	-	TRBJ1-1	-	TGTGCCAGCAGACCCGACGGGACTTTTGAAGCTTTCTTT	CASRPDGTFEAFF
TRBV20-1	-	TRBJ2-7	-	TGCAGTGCTAGTTCTGTCTACGAGCAGTACTTC	CSASSVYEQYF
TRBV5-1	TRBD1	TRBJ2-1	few	TGCGCCAGCAGCTTCTTACAGGGGAAGGTTGAGCAGTTCTTC	CASSFLQGKVEQFF
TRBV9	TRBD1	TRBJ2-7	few	TGTGCCAGCAGCGCCGGGACAGGGATTTTCTCGGAGCAGTACTTC	CASSAGTGIFSEQYF
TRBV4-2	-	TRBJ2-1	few	TGTGCCAGCAGCCAAGCAGGGGCTTACAATGAGCAGTTCTTC	CASSQAGAYNEQFF
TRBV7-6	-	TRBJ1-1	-	TGTGCCAGCAGCTCGGGGGTTGGCAGTGAAGCTTTCTTT	CASSSGVGSEAFF
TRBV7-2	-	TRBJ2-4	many	TGTGCCAGCAGCTCCCTTGGGGATCCCGGGGACATTCAGTACTTC	CASSSLGDPGDIQYF
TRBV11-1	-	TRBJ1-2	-	TGTGCCAGCAGCTTAGGGACCGAAGGATTCGGGGGCTACACCTTC	CASSLGTEGFGGYTF
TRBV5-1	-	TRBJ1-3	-	TGCGCCAGCAGCGCAAATTTAGGGGCCTCTGGAAACACCATATATTTT	CASSANLGASGNTIYF
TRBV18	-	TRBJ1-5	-	TGTGCCAGCTCACCGTCAGCTAGGGGAGGCAATCAGCCCCAGCATTTT	CASSPSARGGNQPQHF
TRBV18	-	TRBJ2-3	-	TGTGCCAGCTCACAGGACGCGACTTTCGGGCTCACAGATACGCAGTATTTT	CASSQDATFGLTDTQYF
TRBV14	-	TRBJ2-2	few	TGTGCCAGCAGCCATAGGTCCCGTCGGGGCGGGGAGCTGTTTTTT	CASSHRSRRGGELFF
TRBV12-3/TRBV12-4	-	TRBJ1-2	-	TGTGCCAGCGCCACGTACTTGGGCTACACCTTC	CASATYLGYTF
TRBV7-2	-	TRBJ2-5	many	TGTGCCAGCAGCTTCGGACGTGAAGAGACCCAGTACTTC	CASSFGREETQYF
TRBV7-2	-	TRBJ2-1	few	TGTGCCAGCAGCTTAGGGGGGGATCGTGAGCAGTTCTTC	CASSLGGDREQFF
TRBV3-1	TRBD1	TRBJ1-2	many	TGTGCCAGCAGCCTTTGGGACAGCACGAACTATGGCTACACCTTC	CASSLWDSTNYGYTF
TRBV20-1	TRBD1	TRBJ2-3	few	TGCAGTGCTAACAGGGGGCGGACAGATACGCAGTATTTT	CSANRGRTDTQYF
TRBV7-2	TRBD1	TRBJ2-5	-	TGTGCCAGCAGCTTGCGACAGGGCCGACGCCAAGAGACCCAGTACTTC	CASSLRQGRRQETQYF
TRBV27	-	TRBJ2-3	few	TGTGCCAGCAGTGGGGACTCGACTGGCGCAGATACGCAGTATTTT	CASSGDSTGADTQYF
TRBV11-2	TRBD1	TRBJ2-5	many	TGTGCCAGCAGCTACAGGGGCGAGTACCAAGAGACCCAGTACTTC	CASSYRGEYQETQYF
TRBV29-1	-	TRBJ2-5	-	TGCAGCGTTGAACCCATTGTAGGGGAGACCCAGTACTTC	CSVEPIVGETQYF
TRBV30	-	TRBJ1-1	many	TGTGCCTGGGGCTGGAACACTGAAGCTTTCTTT	CAWGWNTEAFF
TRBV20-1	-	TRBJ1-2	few	TGCAGTGCTAGCAATCCGCAGGGGTTCTATGGCTACACCTTC	CSASNPQGFYGYTF
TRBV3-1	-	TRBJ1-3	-	TGTGCCAGCAGCCCCCTCCCTGGAAACACCATATATTTT	CASSPLPGNTIYF
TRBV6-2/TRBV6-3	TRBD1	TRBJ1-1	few	TGTGCCAGCATAACAGGGGGCACTGAAGCTTTCTTT	CASITGGTEAFF
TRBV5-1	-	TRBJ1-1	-	TGCGCCAGCAGCTTGGGCCACGATACGAGCACTGAAGCTTTCTTT	CASSLGHDTSTEAFF
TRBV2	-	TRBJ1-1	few	TGTGCCAGCACCTTCACGACGGTGAACACTGAAGCTTTCTTT	CASTFTTVNTEAFF
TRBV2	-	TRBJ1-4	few	TGTGCCAGCAGTGAAAATGAAAAACTGTTTTTT	CASSENEKLFF
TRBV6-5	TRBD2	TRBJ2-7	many	TGTGCCAGCAGTTCAGGACTAGCTGGGTTCGGCGAGCAGTACTTC	CASSSGLAGFGEQYF
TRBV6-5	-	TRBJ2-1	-	TGTGCCAGCAGTTACTCGCGACACCCGAGCGACAATGAGCAGTTCTTC	CASSYSRHPSDNEQFF
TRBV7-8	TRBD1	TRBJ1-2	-	TGTGCCAGCAGCCCCCCTCCTAGACAGGGTAGCGTAATTAACTATGGCTACACCTTC	CASSPPPRQGSVINYGYTF
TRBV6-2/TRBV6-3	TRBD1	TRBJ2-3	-	TGTGCCAGCAGTTGGTTTGGGACAGGGGGCGGGACAGATACGCAGTATTTT	CASSWFGTGGGTDTQYF
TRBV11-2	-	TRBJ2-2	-	TGTGCCAGCAGCGCCGGGACCGTGGTAACCGGGGAGCTGTTTTTT	CASSAGTVVTGELFF
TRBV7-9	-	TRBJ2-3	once	TGTGCCAGCAGCCTGCGGGTAGCCGGGGCCTCAGATACGCAGTATTTT	CASSLRVAGASDTQYF
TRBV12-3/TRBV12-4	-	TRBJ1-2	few	TGTGCCAGCAGTTTTCACGCAGGGCCTATCTTC	CASSFHAGPIF
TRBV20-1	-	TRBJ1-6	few	TGCAGCGCTAGAGGAGAGGGGGATTATAATTCACCCCTCCACTTT	CSARGEGDYNSPLHF
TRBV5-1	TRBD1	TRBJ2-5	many	TGCGCCAGCAGCTTGGAGGGACAGGGTGAAGAGACCCAGTACTTC	CASSLEGQGEETQYF
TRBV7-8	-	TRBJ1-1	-	TGTGCCAGCAGCTTTGCCGACGGGATGAACACTGAAGCTTTCTTT	CASSFADGMNTEAFF
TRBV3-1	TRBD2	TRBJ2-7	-	TGTGCCAGCAGCCCCCTACCGCCGGGACTAGCGGGGCTCTACTACGAGCAGTACTTC	CASSPLPPGLAGLYYEQYF
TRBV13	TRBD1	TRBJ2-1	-	TGTGCCAGCAGCTACGACAGGGGGAATGAGCAGTTCTTC	CASSYDRGNEQFF
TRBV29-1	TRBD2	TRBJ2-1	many	TGCAGCGTTGAACTCTTTTCTAGCGGGGGAGGGAATGAGCAGTTCTTC	CSVELFSSGGGNEQFF
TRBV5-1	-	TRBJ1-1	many	TGCGCCAGCAGATACGGGGACACTGAAGCTTTCTTT	CASRYGDTEAFF